These 9 T cell receptor beta chains originate from one sample sequenced in a study of monozygotic twins with inflammatory bowel disease. TCRdb re-called the 5' RACE reads; one entry per CDR3 protein, DNA not given. The sample has 210,000 or so distinct CDR3 sequences. Sequencing used blood. The receptors shown here come from a human donor with ulcerative colitis or Crohn's disease, or a healthy co-twin of an affected twin (not recorded which).

This CDR3 reads CASSLPGTKDIQYF. The rearrangement joins TRBV5-4 to TRBJ2-4; TCRdb calls TRBD1, which cannot be checked without DNA. This CDR3 region has 14 residues. Germline values: CDR1 SGHNT, CDR2 YYREEE (reference sequence).

The gene calls are TRBV20-1 and TRBJ1-4. This CDR3 has 14 amino acids. CDR1 is DFQATT and CDR2 is SNEGSKA in the germline V gene (reference sequence). CDR3 sequence reads: CSARWSTPNEKLFF.

The chain is built from TRBV30 and TRBJ1-5. The CDR3 consists of 13 residues. Germline V CDR1 and CDR2: GTSNPN, SVGIG (reference sequence). CDR3 in amino acids: CAWSPNSNQPQHF.

The V call is TRBV28, the J call TRBJ1-1; TCRdb outputs TRBD1, but without DNA this stays unchecked. The germline CDR1 and CDR2 sequences are MDHEN and SYDVKM. This CDR3 spans 13 amino acids. CDR3 region: CASSLGGGTVAFF.

The chain carries TRBV7-2 and TRBJ2-7. The CDR3 runs to 14 residues. Looked up from germline, CDR1 is SGHTA and CDR2 is FQGNSA. CDR3 sequence: CASKVSYSSYEQYF. The full variable domain, rest sourced from reference TRBV7-2 and TRBJ2-7, is GAGVSQSPSNKVTEKGKDVELRCDPISGHTALYWYRQSLGQGLEFLIYFQGNSAPDKSGLPSDRFSAERTGGSVSTLTIQRTQQEDSAVYLCASKVSYSSYEQYFGPGTRLTVT.

The chain recombines TRBV9 with TRBJ2-5; TCRdb reports TRBD1, a call that lacks DNA to check it against. Germline V gene data show CDR1 as SGDLS and CDR2 as YYNGEE. This CDR3 contains 16 residues. CDR3: CASSVGGPGVRETQYF.

The V call is TRBV6-2 or TRBV6-3, the J call TRBJ1-6. CDR1 and CDR2 (germline): MNHEY, SVGEGT. The CDR3 sequence is 12 residues long. CDR3 sequence: CASSDPQRFSHF.

The rearrangement joins TRBV4-1 to TRBJ2-3. This CDR3 is 13 amino acids long. Germline CDR1 is MGHRA and CDR2 is YSYEKL. The CDR3 region is CASSQEVGDTQYF.

The chain is built from TRBV5-1 and TRBJ1-1; TCRdb returns TRBD1, unconfirmable since there is no DNA. Germline V gene lookup returns CDR1 SGHRS and CDR2 YFSETQ. The CDR3 extends over 14 amino acids. The CDR3 here is CASSFRQLNTEAFF.